The clone carrying this TCR beta chain was observed a handful of times. The germline V gene has CDR1 MNHEY and CDR2 SVGEGT. After removal of 5 bases from V and 6 bases from J, the junction contained 10 bases not matched to a gene. The CDR3 loop spans 16 amino acids. This entry belongs to a study of identical twins. All donors were healthy, and all were Caucasian. TCRdb reprocessed the 5' RACE reads with MiXCR, giving one entry per CDR3 protein. Of 500,000 or so distinct CDR3 sequences listed, around an eighth are singletons. The same data also contributed to another study, on yellow fever vaccine responses in identical twins.

The V call is TRBV6-2 or TRBV6-3, the J call TRBJ2-1, with 10 bases aligning to TRBD2. The sequenced sample consisted of CD4+ T cells sorted from blood. This clonotype originated in a woman aged 18-29 years in good health. The CDR3 nucleotides read TGTGCCAGCAGTCCACTACTAGCGGGGTCTAGCAATGAGCAGTTCTTC. Encoded protein: CASSPLLAGSSNEQFF.